Listed below are T cell receptor beta chains from one sample, sequenced in a study of cytomegalovirus exposure and HLA in healthy donors. Only in-frame clones appear in the TCRdb table, and some are missing; sequencing was by immunoSEQ multiplex PCR. Of a few hundred thousand clones listed, roughly 75% are singletons. Sequencing was performed on PBMCs. The source is a woman in her 30s in good health and CMV-seronegative. Both conserved end residues are part of each CDR3.

TRBJ2-1	TRBV7-3	CASSHGGEQFF
TRBJ1-1	TRBV6-5	CASSYSGGIEAFF
TRBJ1-1	TRBV5-4	CASSPPGQQNTEAFF
TRBJ1-3	TRBV30	CAWSGQENTIYF
TRBJ1-4	TRBV5-5	CASSLGQGNSEKLFF
TRBJ2-7	TRBV5-1	CASSPKAGPPHEQYF
TRBJ2-3	TRBV30	CAWLEGTDTQYF
TRBJ1-6	TRBV11-1	CASRLDRANNSPLHF
TRBJ2-1	TRBV5-1	CASSLSGGSSNEQFF
TRBJ1-5	TRBV19	CASIGPDRRNQPQHF
TRBJ1-1	TRBV29-1	CSARGTEAFF
TRBJ1-2	TRBV19	CASNKESLDYGYTF
TRBJ2-7	TRBV27	CANHVGGTTYEQYF
TRBJ2-7	TRBV18	CASSPHRDLEGEQYF
TRBJ2-3	TRBV6-5	CASRTSATSTDTQYF
TRBJ2-5	TRBV5-6	CASSLAIQIETQYF
TRBJ2-2	TRBV19	CASSLRLAGTGELFF
TRBJ2-1	TRBV9	CASSVNSGTLSSYNEQFF
TRBJ2-7	TRBV30	CAWSAGSRNLYEQYF
TRBJ2-3	TRBV5-6	CASSKPGLDTDTQYF
TRBJ2-5	TRBV11-3	CASSLGTGGPQTQYF
-	TRBV5-1	CASSLVGQPEQYF
TRBJ2-5	TRBV6-5	CASKSLDSTQDQYF
TRBJ2-2	TRBV4-1	CASSQEYTGSKNGELFF
TRBJ1-2	TRBV2	CASSESPGTEDGYTF
TRBJ2-1	TRBV5-1	CASSLGKGKEEQFF
TRBJ2-1	TRBV27	CASSFGGDNEQFF
TRBJ2-2	TRBV21-1	CVSSTQDSYANTGELFF
TRBJ2-3	TRBV5-8	CASSLEGDRATDTQYF
TRBJ1-1	TRBV19	CASRRLTGITEAFF
TRBJ2-7	TRBV7-9	CSSSPQRGSHEQYF
TRBJ1-1	TRBV9	CASSPTGTEAFF
TRBJ2-5	TRBV19	CASSKRLVGETQYF
TRBJ1-5	TRBV7-6	CASSSGQGTQPQHF
TRBJ2-3	TRBV15	CATSSTPGGDTQYF
TRBJ2-1	TRBV7-2	CASTSSYEQFF
TRBJ2-7	TRBV7-9	CASSLQGYEQYF
TRBJ1-1	TRBV5-6	CASSLRPGPNTEAFF
TRBJ1-2	TRBV6-5	CASPRKDSDYGYTF
TRBJ2-1	TRBV4-1	CASSTPTGTHNEQFF
TRBJ1-1	TRBV2	CASRESREAFF
TRBJ2-3	TRBV5-1	CASSSQDRGSTDTQYF
TRBJ2-2	TRBV15	CATQGGNTGELFF
TRBJ2-5	TRBV19	CASSIGDRGMSETQYF
TRBJ1-1	TRBV30	CAWEKQEGTEAFF
TRBJ2-1	TRBV7-8	CASSPLAGGFNEQFF
TRBJ2-7	TRBV4-1	CASSQPGQGSEQYF
TRBJ2-5	TRBV5-4	CASSLGREGLETQYF
TRBJ1-2	TRBV7-8	CASSQPGQGNNGYTF
TRBJ2-3	TRBV7-9	CASSGLGRITTDTQYF
TRBJ2-3	TRBV7-3	CASSFLPGTDTQYF
TRBJ1-5	TRBV27	CASSPLTGSLNSNQPQHF
TRBJ1-1	TRBV30	CAWSLGALNTEAFF
TRBJ2-5	TRBV7-9	CASRGDQETQYF
TRBJ2-5	TRBV9	CASSVASDNLETQYF
TRBJ1-2	TRBV27	CASSTTHDSHGYTF
TRBJ2-2	TRBV5-8	CASSLETSGTTGELFF
TRBJ2-5	TRBV12-5	CASGLVASEGGETQYF
TRBJ2-1	TRBV5-6	CASSLGIAGGRGEQFF
TRBJ1-2	TRBV5-8	CASSFRSNYGYTF